Here is one T cell receptor (beta chain) with its context. Antigen specificity is unknown. The data are from a study of blood T cells in healthy people across ages. General observations from the study: Per-million-T-cell TCR beta diversity fell roughly linearly with age.

The length of the CDR3 is 16 residues. Germline lookup yields CDR1 MNHNY and CDR2 SVGAGI (reference sequence). The V end lost 6 bases, the J end lost 0 bases, and 12 bases lay between the germline ends. The authors isolated at least 6.5 million PBMCs per sample. Extraction of total RNA produced a minimum of 5 micrograms from each sample. The authors ran a second PCR of roughly 6 to 12 cycles using a sample-barcoded 5' primer and a J-beta primer mix. From each sample, at least 2.5 million paired-end reads containing CDR3 were obtained. TCRdb fed the 5' RACE reads into MiXCR, producing one record per CDR3 protein. This table holds roughly 700,000 distinct CDR3 sequences, around 45% found once.

Sequenced input: blood. The chain carries TRBV6-6 and TRBJ1-6, with D perhaps matching TRBD1 (5 bases). The clonotype was recovered from a woman aged 55-69 years in good health. DNA of the CDR3: TGTGCCAGCAGGGACACCACAAGCTCCTATAATTCACCCCTCCACTTT. It specifies CASRDTTSSYNSPLHF.